Sequencing of this TCR beta chain was carried out in a study of long-term antiretroviral therapy in people with HIV. Study results and caveats: Diversity measured after ART increased yet remained under transplant donor controls. Controls had broader CDR3 length ranges than HIV repertoires did.

This clone appeared a single time. Its specificity is not known. The authors ran the immunoSEQ assay, v3.0, at survey level. Method: immunoSEQ multiplex PCR; TCRdb's copy keeps in-frame clones and lacks some. Of about 28,000 clones listed, 84% were seen once; the top ten hold 5.5% to 7%. The germline CDR1 and CDR2 sequences are MGHRA and YSYEKL. The CDR3 consists of 16 residues. Trimming took 3 bases from V and 2 from J; bases not matched to a gene: 9. Material: unsorted PBMCs, obtained 0.4 years after starting antiretroviral therapy. The sequence was obtained from a man aged 18 to 29 with HIV. This sequence joins TRBV4-1 and TRBJ1-2, with 7 nucleotides matching TRBD1. CDR3 sequence: CASSQGGQSVNYGYTF. Written as DNA, the CDR3 is TGCGCCAGCAGCCAGGGGGGACAGTCTGTAAACTATGGCTACACCTTC.